This T cell receptor beta chain emerged from a study of cytomegalovirus exposure and HLA in healthy donors. The germline gives CDR1 LGHNT, CDR2 FRNRAP. Trimming stripped 2 bases from V and 1 base from J, with 17 bases between. The CDR3 extends over 17 amino acids. This clone was detected once. Its antigen is not identified. Profiled with immunoSEQ multiplex PCR; TCRdb holds only in-frame clones, not every one. Among about 98,000 clones listed, around nine tenths were seen once. Broader study findings: Among TCR sequences, most were rare, though some public TCRs appeared in many donors.

The chain combines TRBV12-5 with TRBJ1-1, with D perhaps matching TRBD1 (6 bases). The source of this sequence is a woman aged 30 to 39 in good health and CMV-seronegative. Sequences were obtained from PBMCs. The CDR3 region is CASGLYGGHYTNTEAFF. The CDR3 nucleotides are TGTGCTAGTGGTTTGTATGGGGGACACTATACGAACACTGAAGCTTTCTTT.